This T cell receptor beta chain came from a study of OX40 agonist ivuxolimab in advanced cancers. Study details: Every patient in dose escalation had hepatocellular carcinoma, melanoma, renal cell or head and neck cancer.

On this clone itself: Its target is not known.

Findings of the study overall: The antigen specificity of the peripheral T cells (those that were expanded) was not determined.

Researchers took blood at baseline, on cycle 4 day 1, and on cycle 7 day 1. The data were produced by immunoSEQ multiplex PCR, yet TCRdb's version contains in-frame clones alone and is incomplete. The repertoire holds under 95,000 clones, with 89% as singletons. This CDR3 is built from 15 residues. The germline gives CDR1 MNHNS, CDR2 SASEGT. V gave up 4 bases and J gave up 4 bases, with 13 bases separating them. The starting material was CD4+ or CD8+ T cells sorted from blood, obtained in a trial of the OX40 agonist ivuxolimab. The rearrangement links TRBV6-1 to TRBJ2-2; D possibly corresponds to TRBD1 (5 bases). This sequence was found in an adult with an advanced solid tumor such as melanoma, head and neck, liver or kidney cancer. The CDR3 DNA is TGTGCCAGCAGTGTAGGAGCAAGGGGCACCGGGGAGCTGTTTTTT. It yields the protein CASSVGARGTGELFF.